Listed below are T cell receptor beta chains from one sample, sequenced in a study of vaccination and CD4 T cells after COVID-19. The antigens of these receptors remain unknown. TCRdb re-analysed the PCR reads in MiXCR, keeping a single row per CDR3 protein. Of about 9,100 distinct CDR3 sequences in the sample, roughly 60% were seen once. Specimen: cultured CD4+ T cells from blood, collected after SARS-CoV-2 vaccination. Every receptor here comes from a human donor with COVID-19. Both conserved end residues are part of each CDR3. A D gene is named only where the DNA matches it firmly. Not all rows give a size; the values are once, few, many and, for expanded clones, a class.

len,d_gene,j_gene,v_gene,abundance,CDR3nt,CDR3aa
17,TRBD2,TRBJ2-3,TRBV24-1,NA,TGTGCCACCAGTGATTTGTTAGCGGGGGGCCCGCCGGATACGCAGTATTTT,CATSDLLAGGPPDTQYF
11,NA,TRBJ2-1,TRBV5-6,NA,TGTGCCAGCGCCGTCCACAATGAGCAGTTCTTC,CASAVHNEQFF
15,NA,TRBJ2-3,TRBV10-3,NA,TGTGCCATCATGGGGGCCGATAACCCCTCAGATACGCAGTATTTT,CAIMGADNPSDTQYF
15,NA,TRBJ1-3,TRBV7-9,NA,TGTGCCAGCAGCTTAAGAGGGAGCTCTGGAAACACCATATATTTT,CASSLRGSSGNTIYF
13,NA,TRBJ2-5,TRBV7-2,NA,TGTGCCAGCAGCCTATCCCTGCAAGAGACCCAGTACTTC,CASSLSLQETQYF
13,NA,TRBJ1-1,TRBV19,NA,TGTGCCAGTAGTATCCGGCGGAACACTGAAGCTTTCTTT,CASSIRRNTEAFF
14,NA,TRBJ2-7,TRBV7-6,NA,TGTGCCAGCAGCTCTCCAGGGCTTCCCTACGAGCAGTACTTC,CASSSPGLPYEQYF
15,TRBD1,TRBJ1-5,TRBV19,NA,TGTGCCAGTATCCCCGGGACAGCACGAAATCAGCCCCAGCATTTT,CASIPGTARNQPQHF
14,NA,TRBJ1-1,TRBV2,NA,TGTGCCAGCAGTTATACAGGGTCGGGCACTGAAGCTTTCTTT,CASSYTGSGTEAFF
15,NA,TRBJ1-5,TRBV7-2,NA,TGTGCCAGCAGCCAATCCGGCCTGGAGAATCAGCCCCAGCATTTT,CASSQSGLENQPQHF
12,NA,TRBJ1-5,TRBV11-3,few,TGTGCCAGCCGATCGTCACATCAGCCCCAGCATTTT,CASRSSHQPQHF
14,NA,TRBJ1-1,TRBV20-1,few,TGCAGTGCTAGAGTTCCTGTAGGGGGACTTGAAGCTTTCTTT,CSARVPVGGLEAFF
13,TRBD1,TRBJ1-2,TRBV28,NA,TGTGCCAGCAGTCCAGGGGGCGGCTATGGCTACACCTTC,CASSPGGGYGYTF
15,TRBD1,TRBJ2-7,TRBV6-1,NA,TGTGCCAGCAGGGGTACAGGGGGAAGTTTTTACGAGCAGTACTTC,CASRGTGGSFYEQYF
16,TRBD1,TRBJ1-1,TRBV5-1,NA,TGCGCCAGCAGCTTGGGGACAGGGGTTATGAACACTGAAGCTTTCTTT,CASSLGTGVMNTEAFF
16,NA,TRBJ1-5,TRBV6-1,few,TGTGCCAGCAGTCTTAGTCCGGGACCGACAAATCAGCCCCAGCATTTT,CASSLSPGPTNQPQHF
15,NA,TRBJ1-6,TRBV7-9,NA,TGTGCCAGCAGTCCCATAACAGGGAATAATTCACCCCTCCACTTT,CASSPITGNNSPLHF
16,TRBD1,TRBJ1-1,TRBV6-5,medium-sized,TGTGCCAGCAGTTGGACGCTGAACAGGGGTAACACTGAAGCTTTCTTT,CASSWTLNRGNTEAFF
13,NA,TRBJ2-5,TRBV11-3,NA,TGTGCCAGCAGCTTAGGTCCGGAAGAGACCCAGTACTTC,CASSLGPEETQYF
13,NA,TRBJ1-2,TRBV28,NA,TGTGCCAGCAGGGGGGACGGGGCCTCTGGCTACACCTTC,CASRGDGASGYTF
14,NA,TRBJ2-7,TRBV7-2,NA,TGTGCCAGCAGCTCATCGATCAGATCCTACGAGCAGTACTTC,CASSSSIRSYEQYF
15,NA,TRBJ2-5,TRBV11-3,NA,TGTGCCAGCAGCTTAGATCTTGGGCGCCAAGAGACCCAGTACTTC,CASSLDLGRQETQYF